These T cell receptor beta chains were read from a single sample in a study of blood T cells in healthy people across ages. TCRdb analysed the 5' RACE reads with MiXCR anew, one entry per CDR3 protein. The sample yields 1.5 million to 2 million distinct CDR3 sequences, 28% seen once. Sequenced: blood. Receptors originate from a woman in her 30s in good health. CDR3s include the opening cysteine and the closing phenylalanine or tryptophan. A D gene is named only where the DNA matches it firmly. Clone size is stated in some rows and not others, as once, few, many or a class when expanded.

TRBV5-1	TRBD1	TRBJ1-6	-	TGCGCCAGCAGCCCGGGACAGACTAATTCACCCCTCCACTTT	CASSPGQTNSPLHF
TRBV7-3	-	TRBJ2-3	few	TGTGCCAGCAGCTTAAACCACCTCGGTACGCAGTATTTT	CASSLNHLGTQYF
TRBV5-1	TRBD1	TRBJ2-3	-	TGCGCCAGCAGTTTTTCACAGGGGGGCACAGATACGCAGTATTTT	CASSFSQGGTDTQYF
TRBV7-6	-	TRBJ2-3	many	TGTGCCAGCAGCCGACTAGGTTCTCGCTCAGATACGCAGTATTTT	CASSRLGSRSDTQYF
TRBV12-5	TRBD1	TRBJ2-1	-	TGTGCTAGTGGTCCACCGGGACAGGGTATTAATGAGCAGTTCTTC	CASGPPGQGINEQFF
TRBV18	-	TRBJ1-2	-	TGTGCCAGCTCACCTAACCTGTACTATGGCTACACCTTC	CASSPNLYYGYTF
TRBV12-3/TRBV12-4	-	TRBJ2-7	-	TGTGCCAGCAGTGAATCAGGGTACTACGAGCAGTACTTC	CASSESGYYEQYF
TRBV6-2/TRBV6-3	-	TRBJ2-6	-	TGTGCCAGCGGGAAGACAGCCTCTGGGGCCAACGTCCTGACTTTC	CASGKTASGANVLTF
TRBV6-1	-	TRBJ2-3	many	TGTGCCAGCACCCTAACGACGGGGTGGAGCACAGATACGCAGTATTTT	CASTLTTGWSTDTQYF
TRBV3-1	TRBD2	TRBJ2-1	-	TGTGCCAGCAGCCAAGCGGGAGGGCCTCCCTACAATGAGCAGTTCTTC	CASSQAGGPPYNEQFF
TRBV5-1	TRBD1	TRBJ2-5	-	TGCGCCAGCGGCACGCAATCCGGGACAGGGAGAGAGACCCAGTACTTC	CASGTQSGTGRETQYF
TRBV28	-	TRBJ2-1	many	TGTGCCAGCGGGGACTTAGTCAATGAGCAGTTCTTC	CASGDLVNEQFF
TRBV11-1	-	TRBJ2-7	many	TGTGCCAGCAGCTTAGGAGCCCGGGGAGAGCAGTACTTC	CASSLGARGEQYF
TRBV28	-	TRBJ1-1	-	TGTGCCAGCAGTAGCCGTCGAGGCCAGCTTGGTACTGAAGCTTTCTTT	CASSSRRGQLGTEAFF
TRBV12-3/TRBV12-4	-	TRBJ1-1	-	TGTGCCAGCAGCCCCGTGCGGGGGCGGGGGGCTTTCTTT	CASSPVRGRGAFF
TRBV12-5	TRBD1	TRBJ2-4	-	TGTGCTAGTGGTTTGGATCCGAGGACAGGCAGTAACATTCAGTACTTC	CASGLDPRTGSNIQYF
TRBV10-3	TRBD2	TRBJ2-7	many	TGTGCCACCTACCCTAACATAGCGGGAGAGACCCACGAGCAGTACTTC	CATYPNIAGETHEQYF
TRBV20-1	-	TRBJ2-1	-	TGCAGTGCCCCTGTCCCGGGACGCCTAGTCAATGAGCAGTTCTTC	CSAPVPGRLVNEQFF
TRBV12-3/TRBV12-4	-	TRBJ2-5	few	TGTGCCACCGCGGCGACCGTCCCGCGTGAAGAGACCCAGTACTTC	CATAATVPREETQYF
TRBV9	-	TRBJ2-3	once	TGTGCCAGCAGCGTGGGACCAAGAGACACAGATACGCAGTATTTT	CASSVGPRDTDTQYF
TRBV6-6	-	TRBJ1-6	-	TGTGCCAGCAGTTACTCAGGGGGTTATAATTCACCCCTCCACTTT	CASSYSGGYNSPLHF
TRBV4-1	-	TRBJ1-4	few	TGCGCCAGCAGCCCCATTGGGGCGGAACTGTTTTTT	CASSPIGAELFF